Below, 14 T cell receptor beta chains from the same sample are listed, as sequenced in a study of blood T cell repertoires in COVID-19. TCRdb's table, derived via immunoSEQ multiplex PCR, lists solely in-frame clones and lacks some. The data contain 150,000 to 200,000 clones, about 86% of them seen just once; the ten biggest clones take up around 1%. Material for sequencing was peripheral blood. The origin of the receptors is a woman between 18 and 29 years old who had recovered from COVID-19.

This chain joins TRBV6-4 and TRBJ2-3; 7 bases map to TRBD1. V lost 2 bases and J lost 4; bases outside the gene matches: 9. This CDR3 has 16 residues. The germline V gene has CDR1 MRHNA and CDR2 SNTAGT. In DNA form, the CDR3 reads TGTGCCAGCAGTGACGTAAGACAGGGTAATGCAGATACGCAGTATTTT. Its translation is CASSDVRQGNADTQYF.

DNA for the CDR3: TGTGCCAGCAGCTCGGGACTAGCCAAAAACATTCAGTACTTC. It codes for CASSSGLAKNIQYF. The chain combines TRBV7-9 with TRBJ2-4, with D possibly matching TRBD2 (6 bases). Germline assignment: CDR1 SEHNR and CDR2 FQNEAQ (reference sequence). Trimming removed 4 bases at V and 0 bases at J, with 7 bases between. CDR3 length: 14 amino acids.

V and J are TRBV19 and TRBJ2-1; 8 bases agree with TRBD2. The V segment lost 1 base and the J segment 4 bases; nucleotides outside the gene matches: 9. CDR3 length: 17 residues. CDR1 is LNHDA, CDR2 SQIVND, per germline (reference sequence). The CDR3 protein is CASSIVSGGDNYNEQFF. CDR3 DNA sequence: TGTGCCAGTAGTATAGTTTCCGGGGGGGACAATTACAATGAGCAGTTCTTC. Variable domain in full (rest from reference TRBV19 and TRBJ2-1): DGGITQSPKYLFRKEGQNVTLSCEQNLNHDAMYWYRQDPGQGLRLIYYSQIVNDFQKGDIAEGYSVSREKKESFPLTVTSAQKNPTAFYLCASSIVSGGDNYNEQFFGPGTRLTVL.

This rearrangement joins TRBV6-2 or TRBV6-3 to TRBJ2-7, with 13 bases that match TRBD2. V dropped 0 bases and J dropped 1; count of bases not matched to a gene: 3. Per the germline V gene, CDR1 is MNHEY and CDR2 is SVGEGT. This CDR3 is built from 17 residues. In nucleotides, the CDR3 is TGTGCCAGCAGTTACTCGGGACTAGCGGGATCTTCCTACGAGCAGTACGTC. Translated: CASSYSGLAGSSYEQYV.

This rearrangement joins TRBV5-4 to TRBJ2-7, with TRBD1 identical over 9 bases. This CDR3 contains 14 residues. Germline V gene data show CDR1 as SGHNT and CDR2 as YYREEE (reference sequence). The V gene end was trimmed by 4 bases and the J gene end by 6 bases; junction bases not matched to a gene: 8. DNA of the CDR3: TGTGCCAGCAGCCACGACAGGGGGTTAATCGAGCAGTACGTC. It yields the protein CASSHDRGLIEQYV.

The rearrangement links TRBV11-2 to TRBJ2-5; TRBD1 agrees at 12 bases. Germline CDR1 is SGHAT and CDR2 is FQNNGV. This CDR3 is 19 amino acids long. After removal of 1 base from V and 1 base from J, the junction contained 10 bases not matched to a gene. The chain's CDR3 is CASSLVGTGGTGPQETQYF. DNA of the CDR3: TGTGCCAGCAGCTTAGTCGGGACAGGGGGCACAGGGCCCCAAGAGACCCAGTACTTC.

The J gene is TRBJ2-3, the V gene TRBV11-2; tentative D call: TRBD2 (6 bases). Trimming removed 5 bases at V and 6 bases at J, with 15 bases between. This CDR3 has 14 amino acids. The germline gives CDR1 SGHAT, CDR2 FQNNGV. The CDR3 reads CASSRPGEADTQYF. For the CDR3, the DNA is TGTGCCAGCAGCCGTCCGGGGGAGGCGGATACGCAGTATTTT.

In this sample, this clone turned up once. The chain links TRBV3-1 (or the pseudogene TRBV3-2) to TRBJ2-1; maybe TRBD2 (6 bases). CDR3 length: 15 amino acids. Germline-derived CDR1 and CDR2 are LGHDT and YNNKEL (reference sequence). Trimming cost V 6 bases and J 5 bases, with 17 bases left between them. In DNA form, the CDR3 reads TGTGCCAGCAGACCTAGCGCTATTAGGGACAATGAGCAGTTCTTC. It codes for CASRPSAIRDNEQFF.

This clone was counted a few times. The chain carries TRBV6-5 and TRBJ2-1, with 8 positions matching TRBD2. V was clipped by 6 bases and J by 7 bases; unmatched bases: 11. The CDR3 contains 15 residues. Germline V gene lookup returns CDR1 MNHEY and CDR2 SVGAGI. CDR3 nucleotide sequence: TGTGCCAGCAGGCCCCCGGGGGGGCGGTCGAATGAGCAGTTCTTC. Its translation is CASRPPGGRSNEQFF.

The rearrangement links TRBV6-5 to TRBJ2-3, with TRBD2 matching over 7 bases. After removal of 2 bases from V and 6 bases from J, the junction contained 5 bases not matched to a gene. Germline loops: CDR1 MNHEY, CDR2 SVGAGI. CDR3 size: 14 residues. Here the CDR3 DNA reads TGTGCCAGCAGTTACCGGACTAGTTTCGATACGCAGTATTTT. Protein product: CASSYRTSFDTQYF.

The rearrangement uses TRBV7-2 and TRBJ2-3; the match to TRBD2 covers 12 bases. The junction had 10 bases not matched to a gene; V was cut back by 7 bases and J by 5 bases. CDR3 length: 16 amino acids. Germline CDR1 is SGHTA and CDR2 is FQGNSA. The CDR3 DNA is TGTGCCAGCACATCAAGACTAGCGGGAGATATAGATACGCAGTATTTT. Amino acids: CASTSRLAGDIDTQYF.

The chain links TRBV7-3 to TRBJ2-2; tentatively, D is TRBD2 (5 bases). The CDR3 contains 11 residues. Germline assignment: CDR1 SGHTA and CDR2 FQGTGA. V was clipped by 5 bases and J by 8 bases, with 6 bases between them. For the CDR3, the DNA is TGTGCCAGCAGCCGAGGGGGGGAGCTGTTTTTT. The encoded protein is CASSRGGELFF.

The chain combines TRBV5-4 with TRBJ2-4; 11 bases are shared with TRBD2. This CDR3 region has 15 residues. Germline trimming cut 3 bases from V and 4 bases from J; bases unmatched to any gene: 3. CDR1 SGHNT and CDR2 YYREEE come from the germline V gene (reference sequence). DNA of the CDR3: TGTGCCAGCAGCTCATTAGCGGGGGGGAAAAACATTCAGTACTTC. Protein product: CASSSLAGGKNIQYF.

The V gene is TRBV15, the J gene TRBJ2-7; tentative D call: TRBD2 (6 bases). CDR1 LNHNV and CDR2 YYDKDF come from the germline V gene (reference sequence). The CDR3 runs to 13 residues. With 3 bases removed from V and 4 bases from J, the gap between germline ends came to 10 bases. Here the CDR3 reads CATSRDYIYEQYV. Written as DNA, the CDR3 is TGTGCCACCAGCAGGGACTACATATACGAGCAGTACGTC.